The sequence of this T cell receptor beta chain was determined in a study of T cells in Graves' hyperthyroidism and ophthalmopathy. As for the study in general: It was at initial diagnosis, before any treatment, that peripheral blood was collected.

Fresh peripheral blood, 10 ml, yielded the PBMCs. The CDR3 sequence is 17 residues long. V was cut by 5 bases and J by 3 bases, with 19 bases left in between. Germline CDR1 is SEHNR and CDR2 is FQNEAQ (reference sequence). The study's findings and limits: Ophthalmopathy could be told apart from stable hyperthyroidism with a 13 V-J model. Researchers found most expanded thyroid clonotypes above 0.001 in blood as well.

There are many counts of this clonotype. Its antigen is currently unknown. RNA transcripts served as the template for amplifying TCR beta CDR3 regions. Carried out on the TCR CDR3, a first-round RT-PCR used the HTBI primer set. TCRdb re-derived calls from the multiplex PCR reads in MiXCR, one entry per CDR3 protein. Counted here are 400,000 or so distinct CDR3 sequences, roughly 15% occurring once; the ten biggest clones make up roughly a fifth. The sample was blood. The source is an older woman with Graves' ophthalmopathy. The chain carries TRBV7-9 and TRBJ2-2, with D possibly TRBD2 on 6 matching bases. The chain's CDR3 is CASSKSGMRRDTGELFF. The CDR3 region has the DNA TGTGCCAGCAGCAAGTCCGGGATGAGGAGGGACACCGGGGAGCTGTTTTTT.